This entry lists 23 T cell receptor beta chains sequenced from one sample in a study of Ad26.COV2.S vaccination and SARS-CoV-2 variants. The treatment: over 15 received Ad26.COV2.S at low or high dose, single or two shots; about 5 received placebo; per-sample allocation not given. Sampling occurred on day 63 after the first vaccine or placebo injection. Clones were sequenced by immunoSEQ multiplex PCR, and TCRdb holds only the in-frame ones, with some missing. The sample carries about 460,000 clones, about nine tenths recorded once. The specimen comprised peripheral blood, sampled in a trial of Ad26.COV2.S vaccine versus placebo. These receptors were obtained from a person between 18 and 60 years old who received the Ad26.COV2.S COVID-19 vaccine or a placebo.

This chain uses TRBV7-6 with TRBJ1-6; D gene ambiguous. The CDR3 runs 17 residues. Trimming took 1 base from V and 9 from J, leaving 19 bases between them. Germline assignment: CDR1 SGHVS and CDR2 FNYEAQ. For the CDR3, the DNA is TGTGCCAGCAGCTTAGGTTTTAGTCGGCAGAGGAGTTCACCCCTCCACTTT. Translation: CASSLGFSRQRSSPLHF.

The rearrangement links TRBV7-9 to TRBJ1-2; TRBD1 aligns across 10 bases. Germline-derived CDR1 and CDR2 are SEHNR and FQNEAQ (reference sequence). CDR3 size: 14 residues. V shed 0 bases and J 8 bases; nucleotides not matched to a gene: 3. CDR3 sequence: CASSLADRGLGYTF. CDR3 sequence (DNA): TGTGCCAGCAGCTTAGCCGACAGGGGGCTGGGCTACACCTTC. The whole variable domain, remainder taken from reference TRBV7-9 and TRBJ1-2, is DTGVSQNPRHKITKRGQNVTFRCDPISEHNRLYWYRQTLGQGPEFLTYFQNEAQLEKSRLLSDRFSAERPKGSFSTLEIQRTEQGDSAMYLCASSLADRGLGYTFGSGTRLTVV.

The chain couples TRBV3-1 (or the pseudogene TRBV3-2) to TRBJ2-7, with D uncertain. CDR3 size: 18 residues. The germline V gene has CDR1 LGHDT and CDR2 YNNKEL (reference sequence). Deletions cut 1 base from V and 2 bases from J, with 21 bases between. The CDR3: CASSQGGVDGQLPYEQYF. The CDR3 coding sequence is TGTGCCAGCAGCCAAGGGGGTGTAGACGGCCAACTACCCTACGAGCAGTACTTC.

The V call is TRBV5-6, the J call TRBJ2-7; 8 bases match TRBD1. The germline gives CDR1 SGHDT, CDR2 YYEEEE. The CDR3 spans 13 residues. After removal of 0 bases from V and 5 bases from J, the junction contained 1 base not matched to a gene. CDR3 sequence: CASSLDRGNEQYF. The CDR3 DNA sequence: TGTGCCAGCAGCTTGGACAGGGGGAACGAGCAGTACTTC. Full variable domain (missing parts from reference TRBV5-6 and TRBJ2-7): DAGVTQSPTHLIKTRGQQVTLRCSPKSGHDTVSWYQQALGQGPQFIFQYYEEEERQRGNFPDRFSGHQFPNYSSELNVNALLLGDSALYLCASSLDRGNEQYFGPGTRLTVT.

In the case of this clone: The same CDR3 also results from other DNA sequences found in this sample. The chain is built from TRBV3-1 (or the pseudogene TRBV3-2) and TRBJ1-1; 10 bases agree with TRBD1. V was pared by 2 bases and J by 4 bases, with 1 base of the junction left unmatched. Germline V gene data show CDR1 as LGHDT and CDR2 as YNNKEL (reference sequence). This CDR3 has 14 residues. This CDR3 reads CASSQRTGGTEAFF. The DNA for the CDR3 is TGTGCCAGCAGCCAACGGACAGGGGGCACTGAAGCTTTCTTT.

The chain couples TRBV2 to TRBJ2-2; no definite D call. Looked up from germline, CDR1 is SNHLY and CDR2 is FYNNEI. There are 13 residues in the CDR3. The V gene lost 7 bases and the J gene lost 2 bases, with 8 bases spanning the gap. CDR3 nucleotide sequence: TGTGCCAGCAAGACCGACAACACCGGGGAGCTGTTTTTT. It specifies CASKTDNTGELFF. Using reference TRBV2 and TRBJ2-2 for the parts outside the CDR3, the full variable domain is EPEVTQTPSHQVTQMGQEVILRCVPISNHLYFYWYRQILGQKVEFLVSFYNNEISEKSEIFDDQFSVERPDGSNFTLKIRSTKLEDSAMYFCASKTDNTGELFFGEGSRLTVL.

The chain links TRBV5-1 to TRBJ1-4, with D possibly matching TRBD1 (5 bases). CDR1 is SGHRS and CDR2 is YFSETQ in the germline V gene. The CDR3 length is 14 residues. V was cut by 0 bases and J by 8 bases, with 11 bases left in between. The CDR3 nucleotides read TGCGCCAGCAGCTTGGACGGGGCACGAGAAAAACTGTTTTTT. Its translation is CASSLDGAREKLFF.

This chain connects TRBV27 to TRBJ1-6, with 7 bases identical to TRBD1. This CDR3 is built from 16 residues. Trimming cost V 6 bases and J 5 bases; bases outside gene matches: 10. Germline values: CDR1 MNHEY, CDR2 SMNVEV (reference sequence). In nucleotides, the CDR3 is TGTGCCAGCAGAATGGGAGGGGGCAAGAATAATTCACCCCTCCACTTT. This sequence encodes CASRMGGGKNNSPLHF.

As DNA, the CDR3 is TGTGCCAGCACCCAACAGGGGATCGATCAGCCCCAGCATTTT. Its protein product is CASTQQGIDQPQHF. The chain carries TRBV7-9 and TRBJ1-5; 7 bases line up with TRBD1. The CDR3 spans 14 residues. The ends lost 7 bases at V and 5 bases at J; junction bases unmatched: 8. From germline, CDR1 is SEHNR and CDR2 FQNEAQ (reference sequence).

The V gene is TRBV18, the J gene TRBJ1-2; D is perhaps TRBD1 (5 bases). In germline, CDR1 is KGHSH, CDR2 LQKENI. V was shortened by 4 bases and J by 5 bases, with 14 bases between the two germline ends. The CDR3 loop spans 14 amino acids. CDR3: CASSLGGGMYGYTF. DNA of the CDR3: TGTGCCAGCTCACTCGGGGGAGGAATGTATGGCTACACCTTC. Variable domain in full (rest from reference TRBV18 and TRBJ1-2): NAGVMQNPRHLVRRRGQEARLRCSPMKGHSHVYWYRQLPEEGLKFMVYLQKENIIDESGMPKERFSAEFPKEGPSILRIQQVVRGDSAAYFCASSLGGGMYGYTFGSGTRLTVV.

The chain combines TRBV5-6 with TRBJ1-3; D ambiguous. The CDR3 consists of 15 residues. V shed 2 bases and J shed 0 bases, with 9 bases lying between them. Germline V CDR1 and CDR2: SGHDT, YYEEEE. The CDR3 coding sequence is TGTGCCAGCAGCTTAACATATTTCTCTGGAAACACCATATATTTT. It codes for CASSLTYFSGNTIYF.

V gene TRBV2 combines with J gene TRBJ1-1; TRBD1 is a possible D gene (5 bases). The CDR3 covers 17 residues. V gave up 3 bases and J gave up 0 bases, with 17 bases separating them. Germline lookup yields CDR1 SNHLY and CDR2 FYNNEI. CDR3 bases: TGTGCCAGCAGTGACGAAGCGTTGGGGACTTTGAACACTGAAGCTTTCTTT. It codes for CASSDEALGTLNTEAFF. Full variable domain (remainder filled in from reference TRBV2 and TRBJ1-1): EPEVTQTPSHQVTQMGQEVILRCVPISNHLYFYWYRQILGQKVEFLVSFYNNEISEKSEIFDDQFSVERPDGSNFTLKIRSTKLEDSAMYFCASSDEALGTLNTEAFFGQGTRLTVV.

This clone is a singleton in its sample. The V and J genes are TRBV15 and TRBJ1-2; 10 bases match TRBD1. Trimming took 2 bases from V and 7 from J; bases not matched to a gene: 7. Looked up from germline, CDR1 is LNHNV and CDR2 is YYDKDF (reference sequence). The CDR3 length is 15 residues. CDR3 in amino acids: CATSRQDRGLGGYTF. DNA of the CDR3: TGTGCCACCAGCAGACAAGACAGGGGGCTCGGTGGCTACACCTTC. Full variable domain (missing parts from reference TRBV15 and TRBJ1-2): DAMVIQNPRYQVTQFGKPVTLSCSQTLNHNVMYWYQQKSSQAPKLLFHYYDKDFNNEADTPDNFQSRRPNTSFCFLDIRSPGLGDTAMYLCATSRQDRGLGGYTFGSGTRLTVV.

The rearrangement joins TRBV19 to TRBJ2-7; no definite D call. The CDR3 is 13 residues long. CDR1 and CDR2 from the germline V gene are LNHDA and SQIVND (reference sequence). Trimming took off 0 bases at V and 3 bases at J, with 6 bases between the two ends. The CDR3: CASSIDWGYEQYF. CDR3 sequence (DNA): TGTGCCAGTAGTATAGATTGGGGCTACGAGCAGTACTTC.

CDR3 sequence reads: CASSIRTGLRQPQHF. The DNA for the CDR3 is TGTGCCAGTAGTATAAGGACAGGGCTTCGTCAGCCCCAGCATTTT. The chain employs TRBV19 and TRBJ1-5, with TRBD1 matching 8 bases. Germline-derived CDR1 and CDR2 are LNHDA and SQIVND (reference sequence). V trimming: 2 bases; J trimming: 6 bases; junction bases outside the gene matches: 6. CDR3 length: 15 amino acids.

V is TRBV10-3 and J is TRBJ2-7; no definite D call. CDR1 is ENHRY and CDR2 is SYGVKD in the germline V gene. With 6 bases removed from V and 3 bases from J, the gap between germline ends came to 15 bases. The CDR3 totals 14 residues. The CDR3 nucleotides are TGTGCCATCAGGAACAGTTCCCGTAACTACGAGCAGTACTTC. Amino acids: CAIRNSSRNYEQYF.

The gene calls are TRBV5-8 and TRBJ1-1; 8 nucleotides align to TRBD1. The CDR3 covers 15 residues. Per the germline V gene, CDR1 is SGHTS and CDR2 is YDEGEE. Germline trimming cut 0 bases from V and 1 base from J; bases unmatched to any gene: 2. DNA of the CDR3: TGTGCCAGCAGCTTGGCCGGGACAGGGAACACTGAAGCTTTCTTT. This sequence encodes CASSLAGTGNTEAFF.

This chain joins TRBV5-1 and TRBJ2-7; weak D call: TRBD1 (6 bases). Germline V CDR1 and CDR2: SGHRS, YFSETQ. CDR3 length: 13 residues. V lost 0 bases and J lost 7, with 11 bases in between. In DNA, the CDR3 is TGCGCCAGCAGCTTGGTAGGGGGAAAAGAGCAGTACTTC. It encodes CASSLVGGKEQYF.

V is TRBV5-1 and J is TRBJ1-3; D gene unclear. With 3 bases removed from V and 0 bases from J, the gap between germline ends came to 13 bases. From germline, CDR1 is SGHRS and CDR2 YFSETQ. The CDR3 sequence is 16 residues long. The CDR3 DNA reads as TGCGCCAGCAGCTCCCAGGCCGAGCTCTCTGGAAACACCATATATTTT. It yields the protein CASSSQAELSGNTIYF.

DNA of the CDR3: TGTGCCAGCAGTTCCGCGGACAGGAAAGAGACCCAGTACTTC. Residues: CASSSADRKETQYF. This sequence joins TRBV27 and TRBJ2-5; 7 nucleotides match TRBD1. With 4 bases clipped from V and 3 bases from J, the junction kept 5 bases outside the gene matches. From germline, CDR1 is MNHEY and CDR2 SMNVEV (reference sequence). This CDR3 has 14 amino acids.

The gene calls are TRBV11-2 and TRBJ2-7; 12 bases match TRBD2. After removal of 6 bases from V and 6 bases from J, the junction contained 6 bases not matched to a gene. Germline V gene sequence: CDR1 SGHAT, CDR2 FQNNGV. This CDR3 has 14 residues. The CDR3 sequence: CASSLAGGPGEQYF. Written as DNA, the CDR3 is TGTGCCAGCAGTCTAGCGGGAGGGCCGGGCGAGCAGTACTTC.

This clone appeared a few times. The chain links TRBV10-1 to TRBJ1-1; TRBD1 matches 7 bases. Germline CDR1 and CDR2: WNHNN and SYGVQD (reference sequence). Trimming at V came to 2 bases and at J to 2 bases, leaving 5 bases not matched to a gene. This CDR3 comprises 15 residues. CDR3 in amino acids: CASSEKGASNTEAFF. The CDR3 DNA follows: TGCGCCAGCAGTGAGAAGGGGGCGAGTAACACTGAAGCTTTCTTT.

The chain employs TRBV7-3 and TRBJ1-6; the D is unclear. This CDR3 has 16 amino acids. CDR1 SGHTA and CDR2 FQGTGA come from the germline V gene. V lost 1 base and J 7 bases, leaving 14 bases between the germline ends. The CDR3 is CASSLNPGGTNSPLHF. CDR3 in DNA: TGTGCCAGCAGCTTAAATCCAGGTGGCACAAATTCACCCCTCCACTTT.